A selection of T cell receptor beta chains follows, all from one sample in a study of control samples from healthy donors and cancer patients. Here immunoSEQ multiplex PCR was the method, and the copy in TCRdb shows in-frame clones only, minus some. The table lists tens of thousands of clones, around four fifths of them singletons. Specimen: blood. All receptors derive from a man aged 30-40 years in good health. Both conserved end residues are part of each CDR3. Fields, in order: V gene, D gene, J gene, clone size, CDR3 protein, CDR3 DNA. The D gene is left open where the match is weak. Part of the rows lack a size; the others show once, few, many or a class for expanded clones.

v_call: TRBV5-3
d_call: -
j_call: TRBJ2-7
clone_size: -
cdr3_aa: CARSLGGEEQYF
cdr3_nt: TGTGCCAGAAGCTTGGGGGGTGAGGAGCAGTACTTC

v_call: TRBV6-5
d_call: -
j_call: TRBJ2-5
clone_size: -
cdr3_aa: CASGGQGGETQYF
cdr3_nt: TGTGCCAGCGGGGGGCAGGGGGGAGAGACCCAGTACTTC

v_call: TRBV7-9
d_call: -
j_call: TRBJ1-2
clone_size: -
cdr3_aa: CASSWDHDYGYTF
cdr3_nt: TGTGCCAGCAGCTGGGACCACGACTATGGCTACACCTTC

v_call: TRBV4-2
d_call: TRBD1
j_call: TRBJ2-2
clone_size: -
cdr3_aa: CASSQDPLTSGQGTTGELFF
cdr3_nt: TGTGCCAGCAGCCAAGATCCTCTAACCTCGGGACAGGGCACCACCGGGGAGCTGTTTTTT

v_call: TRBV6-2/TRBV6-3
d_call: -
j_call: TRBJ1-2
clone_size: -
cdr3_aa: CASSYSPFDSALGYTF
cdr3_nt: TGTGCCAGCAGTTACTCCCCTTTTGACAGCGCTTTGGGCTACACCTTC

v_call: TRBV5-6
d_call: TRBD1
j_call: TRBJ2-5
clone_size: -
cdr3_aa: CASSGTDRVIAETQYF
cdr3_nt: TGTGCCAGCAGCGGAACTGACAGGGTAATTGCGGAGACCCAGTACTTC

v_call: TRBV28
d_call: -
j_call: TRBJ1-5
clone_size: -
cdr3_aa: CASSLARIYSNQPQHF
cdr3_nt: TGTGCCAGCAGTTTGGCCAGAATTTATAGCAATCAGCCCCAGCATTTT

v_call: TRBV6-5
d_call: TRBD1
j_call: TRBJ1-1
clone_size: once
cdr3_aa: CASSRTGSMNTEAFF
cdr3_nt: TGTGCCAGCAGTCGGACAGGGTCCATGAACACTGAAGCTTTCTTT

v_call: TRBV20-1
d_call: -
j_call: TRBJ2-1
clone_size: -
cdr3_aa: CSASSGEWNEQFF
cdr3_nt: TGCAGTGCTAGTTCAGGCGAATGGAATGAGCAGTTCTTC

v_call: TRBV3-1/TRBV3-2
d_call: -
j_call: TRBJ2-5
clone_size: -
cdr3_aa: CASSPISPETQYF
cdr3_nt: TGTGCCAGCAGCCCGATTTCTCCTGAGACCCAGTACTTC

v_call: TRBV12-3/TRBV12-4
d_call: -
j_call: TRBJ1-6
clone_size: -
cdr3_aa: CASSLANSPLHF
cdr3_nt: TGTGCCAGCAGTTTAGCCAATTCACCCCTCCACTTT

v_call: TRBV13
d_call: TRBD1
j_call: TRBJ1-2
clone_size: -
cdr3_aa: CASSLGQGNYGYTF
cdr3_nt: TGTGCCAGCAGCCTGGGACAGGGGAACTATGGCTACACCTTC

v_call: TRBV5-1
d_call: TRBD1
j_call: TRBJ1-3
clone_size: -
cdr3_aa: CASSFGTGENTIYF
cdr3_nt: TGCGCCAGCAGCTTCGGGACAGGCGAAAACACCATATATTTT

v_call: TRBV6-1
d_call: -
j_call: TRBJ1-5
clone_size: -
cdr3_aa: CASSDINYQPQHF
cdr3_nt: TGTGCCAGCAGTGACATTAATTATCAGCCCCAGCATTTT

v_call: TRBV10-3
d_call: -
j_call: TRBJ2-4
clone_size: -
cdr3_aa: CAISDGQGLAKNIQYF
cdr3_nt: TGTGCCATCAGTGATGGGCAGGGGCTAGCCAAAAACATTCAGTACTTC

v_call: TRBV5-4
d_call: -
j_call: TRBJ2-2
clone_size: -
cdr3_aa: CASSLGGRGTGELFF
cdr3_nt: TGTGCCAGCAGCTTAGGGGGGCGGGGCACCGGGGAGCTGTTTTTT

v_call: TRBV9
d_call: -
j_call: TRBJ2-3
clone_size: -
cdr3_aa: CASTRRSGPADTQYF
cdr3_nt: TGTGCCAGCACCAGGAGAAGCGGCCCCGCAGATACGCAGTATTTT

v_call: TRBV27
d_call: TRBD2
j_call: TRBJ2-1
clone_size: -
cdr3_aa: CASSLTQRGPIYNEQFF
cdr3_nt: TGTGCCAGCAGTTTAACCCAGCGGGGGCCAATATACAATGAGCAGTTCTTC

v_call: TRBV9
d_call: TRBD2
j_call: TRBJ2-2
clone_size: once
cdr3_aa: CASSVSERGGTGELFF
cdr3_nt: TGTGCCAGCAGCGTATCGGAGCGGGGGGGGACCGGGGAGCTGTTTTTT

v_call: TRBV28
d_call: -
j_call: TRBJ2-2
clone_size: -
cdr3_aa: CASSLRAKTGELFF
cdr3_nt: TGTGCCAGCAGTTTAAGGGCGAAAACCGGGGAGCTGTTTTTT

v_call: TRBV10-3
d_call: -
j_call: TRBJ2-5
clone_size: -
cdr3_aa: CAISESLVIYF
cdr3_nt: TGTGCCATCAGTGAGTCGCTGGTAATATACTTC

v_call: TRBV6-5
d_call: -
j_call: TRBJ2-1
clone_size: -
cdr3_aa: CASTRAHEQFF
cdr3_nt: TGTGCCAGCACCAGGGCTCATGAGCAGTTCTTC

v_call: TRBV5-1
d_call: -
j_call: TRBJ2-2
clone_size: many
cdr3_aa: CASSLLGATGELFF
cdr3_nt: TGCGCCAGCAGCTTGTTAGGGGCCACCGGGGAGCTGTTTTTT

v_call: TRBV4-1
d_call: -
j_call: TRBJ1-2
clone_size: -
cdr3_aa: CASSLQRGDGGYTF
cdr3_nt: TGCGCCAGCAGCCTCCAGAGGGGGGACGGCGGCTACACCTTC

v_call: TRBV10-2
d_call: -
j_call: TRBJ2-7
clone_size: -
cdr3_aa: CASRDRGYGDEQYF
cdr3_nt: TGCGCCAGCAGAGACCGGGGTTATGGTGACGAGCAGTACTTC

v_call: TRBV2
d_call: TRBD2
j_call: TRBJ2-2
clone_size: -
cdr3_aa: CASREGTSGGTGELFF
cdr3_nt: TGTGCCAGCAGGGAAGGGACTAGCGGGGGCACCGGGGAGCTGTTTTTT

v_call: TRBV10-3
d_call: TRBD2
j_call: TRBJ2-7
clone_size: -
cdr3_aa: CAIGRTSDSYEQYF
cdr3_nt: TGTGCCATCGGGAGGACTAGCGACTCCTACGAGCAGTACTTC

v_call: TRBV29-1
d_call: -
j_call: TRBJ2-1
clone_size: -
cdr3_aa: CSVGTPSYNEQFF
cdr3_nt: TGCAGCGTTGGGACCCCGTCCTACAATGAGCAGTTCTTC

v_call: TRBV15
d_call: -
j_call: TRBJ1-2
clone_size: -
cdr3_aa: CATSRDSAGDYGYTF
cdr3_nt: TGTGCCACCAGCAGAGATTCGGCGGGAGATTATGGCTACACCTTC

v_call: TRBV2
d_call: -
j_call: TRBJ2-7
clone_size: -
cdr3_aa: CASIGPTDGLSEQYF
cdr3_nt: TGTGCCAGCATAGGACCGACAGACGGACTTAGCGAGCAGTACTTC

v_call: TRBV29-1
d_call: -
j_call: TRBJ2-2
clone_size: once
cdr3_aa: CSVVLLTAGTGELFF
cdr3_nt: TGCAGCGTTGTCTTGCTAACGGCCGGAACCGGGGAGCTGTTTTTT

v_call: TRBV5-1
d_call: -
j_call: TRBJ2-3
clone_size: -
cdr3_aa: CASSLLDSSTDTQYF
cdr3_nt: TGCGCCAGCAGCTTGCTGGACTCTAGCACAGATACGCAGTATTTT